This entry describes one T cell receptor beta chain. The entry originates in a study of shared T cell receptors in the human thymus. This CDR3 contains 17 residues. In germline, CDR1 is SGHVS, CDR2 FNYEAQ. V gave up 2 bases and J gave up 4 bases; unmatched junction bases: 13. Using immunoSEQ multiplex PCR, the repertoire was profiled, and TCRdb retains in-frame clones only, with some absent. The table lists 65,000 to 70,000 clones, nearly 95% of them singletons. This clonotype originated in a human donor. The sample consisted of thymocytes. The chain carries TRBV7-6 and TRBJ1-2, with 7 bases matching TRBD1. CDR3 DNA: TGTGCCAGCAGCTTAACCACAAACGGGACAGCCCTCTATGGCTACACCTTC. It specifies CASSLTTNGTALYGYTF.